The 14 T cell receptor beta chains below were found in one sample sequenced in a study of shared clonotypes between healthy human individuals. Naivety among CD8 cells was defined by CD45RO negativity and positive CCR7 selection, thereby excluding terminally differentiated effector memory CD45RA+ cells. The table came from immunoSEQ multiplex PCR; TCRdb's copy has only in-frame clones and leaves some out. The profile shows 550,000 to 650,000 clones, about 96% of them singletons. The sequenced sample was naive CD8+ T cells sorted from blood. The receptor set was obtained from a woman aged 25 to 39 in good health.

Here the CDR3 DNA reads TGTGCCAGTAGTATGGGGGCGTCGACTGAAGCTTTCTTT. This translates into CASSMGASTEAFF. The chain couples TRBV19 to TRBJ1-1, with D possibly matching TRBD1 (6 bases). This CDR3 comprises 13 residues. The V gene lost 3 bases and the J gene lost 5 bases, with 10 bases spanning the gap. Germline V gives CDR1 LNHDA, CDR2 SQIVND (reference sequence).

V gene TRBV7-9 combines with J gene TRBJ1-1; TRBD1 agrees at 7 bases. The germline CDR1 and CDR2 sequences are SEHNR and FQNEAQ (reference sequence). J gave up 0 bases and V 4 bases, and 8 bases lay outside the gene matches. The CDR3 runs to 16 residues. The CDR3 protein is CASSSGTARMNTEAFF. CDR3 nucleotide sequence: TGTGCCAGCAGCTCAGGGACAGCTCGAATGAACACTGAAGCTTTCTTT.

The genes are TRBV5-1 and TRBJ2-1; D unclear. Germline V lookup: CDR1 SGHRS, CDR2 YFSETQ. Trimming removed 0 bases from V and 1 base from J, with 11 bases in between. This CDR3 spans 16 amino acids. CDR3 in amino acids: CASSLEVPSSYNEQFF. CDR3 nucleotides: TGCGCCAGCAGCTTGGAAGTCCCGTCTTCCTACAATGAGCAGTTCTTC.

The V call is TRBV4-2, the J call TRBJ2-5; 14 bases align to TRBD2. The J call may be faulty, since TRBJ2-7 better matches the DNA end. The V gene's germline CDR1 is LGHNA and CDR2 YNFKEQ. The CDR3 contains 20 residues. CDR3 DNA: TGTGCCAGCAGCCAAGAAATTCCGGGACTAGCGGGAGAGAGCTCCTACGAGCAGTACTTC. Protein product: CASSQEIPGLAGESSYEQYF.

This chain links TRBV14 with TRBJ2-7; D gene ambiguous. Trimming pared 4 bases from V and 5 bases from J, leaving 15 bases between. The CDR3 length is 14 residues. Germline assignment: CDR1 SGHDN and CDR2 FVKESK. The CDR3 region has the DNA TGTGCCAGCAGCCCTCGTTCGACGGTCGACGAGCAGTACTTC. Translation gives CASSPRSTVDEQYF.

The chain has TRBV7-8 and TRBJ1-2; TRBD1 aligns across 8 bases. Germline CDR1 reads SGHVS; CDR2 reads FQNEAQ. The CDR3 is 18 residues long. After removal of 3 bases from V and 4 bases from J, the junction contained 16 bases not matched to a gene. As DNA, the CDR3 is TGTGCCAGCAGCTTGGGACAGGAGTCCCTCTGGGGATTCTATGGCTACACCTTC. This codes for CASSLGQESLWGFYGYTF.

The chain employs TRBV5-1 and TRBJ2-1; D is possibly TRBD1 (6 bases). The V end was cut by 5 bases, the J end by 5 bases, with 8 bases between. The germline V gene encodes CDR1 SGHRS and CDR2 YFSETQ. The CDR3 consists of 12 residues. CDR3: CASRGANNEQFF. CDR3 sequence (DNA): TGCGCCAGCAGGGGGGCGAACAATGAGCAGTTCTTC.

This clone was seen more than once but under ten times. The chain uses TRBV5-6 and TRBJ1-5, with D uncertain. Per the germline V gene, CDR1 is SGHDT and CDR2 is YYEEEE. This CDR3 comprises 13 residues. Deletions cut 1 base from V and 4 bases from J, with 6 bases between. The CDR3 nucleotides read TGTGCCAGCAGCTTGTGGGGTAATCAGCCCCAGCATTTT. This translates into CASSLWGNQPQHF.

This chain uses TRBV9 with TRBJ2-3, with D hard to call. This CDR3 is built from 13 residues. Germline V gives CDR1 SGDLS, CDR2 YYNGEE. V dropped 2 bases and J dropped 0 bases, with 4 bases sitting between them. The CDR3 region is CASSVTSTDTQYF. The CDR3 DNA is TGTGCCAGCAGCGTTACTAGCACAGATACGCAGTATTTT.

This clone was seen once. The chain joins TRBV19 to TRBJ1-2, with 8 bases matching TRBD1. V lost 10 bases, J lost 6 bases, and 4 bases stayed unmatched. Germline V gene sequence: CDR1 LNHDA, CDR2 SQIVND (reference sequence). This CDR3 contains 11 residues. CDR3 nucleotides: TGTGCCACCACAGGGGGTCATGGCTACACCTTC. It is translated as CATTGGHGYTF.

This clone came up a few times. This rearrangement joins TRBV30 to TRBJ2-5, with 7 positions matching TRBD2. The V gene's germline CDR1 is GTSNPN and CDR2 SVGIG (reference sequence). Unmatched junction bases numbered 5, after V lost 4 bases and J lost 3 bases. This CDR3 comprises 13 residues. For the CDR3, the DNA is TGTGCCTGGAAGGGCGGGAGCGAAGAGACCCAGTACTTC. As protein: CAWKGGSEETQYF.

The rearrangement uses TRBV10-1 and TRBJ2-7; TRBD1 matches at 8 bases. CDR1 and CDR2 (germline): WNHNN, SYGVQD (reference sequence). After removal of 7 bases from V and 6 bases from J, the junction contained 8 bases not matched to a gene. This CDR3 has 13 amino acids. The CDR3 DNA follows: TGCGCCAGCAATGGACAGGGCCTTCTCGAGCAGTACTTC. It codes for CASNGQGLLEQYF.

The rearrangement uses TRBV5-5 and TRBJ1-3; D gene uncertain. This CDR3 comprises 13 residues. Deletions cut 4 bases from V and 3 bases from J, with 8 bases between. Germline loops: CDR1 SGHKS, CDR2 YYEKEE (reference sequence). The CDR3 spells CASSPLVGNTIYF. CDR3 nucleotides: TGTGCCAGCAGCCCCCTCGTTGGAAACACCATATATTTT.

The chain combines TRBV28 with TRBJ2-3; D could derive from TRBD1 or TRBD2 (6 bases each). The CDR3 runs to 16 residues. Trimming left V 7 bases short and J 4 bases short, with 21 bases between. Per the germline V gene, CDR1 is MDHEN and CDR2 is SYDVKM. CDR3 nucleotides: TGTGCCAGCACCGATTTGGGGGGCAGGGATGCAGATACGCAGTATTTT. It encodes CASTDLGGRDADTQYF. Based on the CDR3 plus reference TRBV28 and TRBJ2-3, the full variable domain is DVKVTQSSRYLVKRTGEKVFLECVQDMDHENMFWYRQDPGLGLRLIYFSYDVKMKEKGDIPEGYSVSREKKERFSLILESASTNQTSMYLCASTDLGGRDADTQYFGPGTRLTVL.